Sequencing of this T cell receptor beta chain was carried out in a study of T-cell reconstitution after alpha-beta-depleted transplantation in children. Unique molecular identifiers were used to barcode this TCRbeta library. A single record per CDR3 protein comes from TCRdb applying MiXCR to the PCR reads. In the table there are hundreds of thousands of distinct CDR3 sequences, about 12% of which are singletons. This clonotype was seen repeatedly, ten times or more. Its antigen is undetermined. Study conclusions and caveats: At the one-year point after transplant, T-cell counts and TCRbeta diversity were found to come mostly from T cells that had been newly produced. Reported findings indicate that, about two months after transplant, alpha-beta T cells came from several hundred expanded clones, which were derived from non-depleted graft cells. For some patients, TCRbeta diversity was high at day 60 because of recipient T cells and thymic progenitors that survived.

Between the trimmed V and J ends, which lost 10 bases and 7 bases, there was a span of 14 bases. The V gene's germline CDR1 is MNHEY and CDR2 SMNVEV (reference sequence). The CDR3 spans 12 residues. The rearrangement joins TRBV27 to TRBJ2-1; D not certain. The sequence was collected from a girl aged 2-10 years with congenital amegakaryocytic thrombocytopenia, due to receive a stem cell transplant. The specimen was PBMCs, collected before TCRalphabeta/CD19-depleted stem cell transplant. The CDR3 DNA sequence: TGTGCCACCTCAGTTTTGGGAAATGAGCAGTTCTTC. This gives the protein CATSVLGNEQFF.